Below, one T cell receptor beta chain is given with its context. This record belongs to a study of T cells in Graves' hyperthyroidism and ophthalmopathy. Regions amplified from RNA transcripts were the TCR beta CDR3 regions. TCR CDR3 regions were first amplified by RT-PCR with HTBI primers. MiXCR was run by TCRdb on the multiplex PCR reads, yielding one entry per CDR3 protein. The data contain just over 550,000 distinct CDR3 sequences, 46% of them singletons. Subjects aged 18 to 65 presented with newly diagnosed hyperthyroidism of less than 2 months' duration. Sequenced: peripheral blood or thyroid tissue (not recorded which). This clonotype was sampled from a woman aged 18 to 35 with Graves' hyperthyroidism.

DNA of the CDR3: TGTGCCAGCAAACGGGGGAAGGTTGAGGAAAAACTGTTTTTT. It codes for CASKRGKVEEKLFF. V gene TRBV2 combines with J gene TRBJ1-4; weak D call: TRBD1 (5 bases). There are 14 residues in the CDR3. CDR1 and CDR2 (germline): SNHLY, FYNNEI. The ends were cut back, 7 bases at V and 8 bases at J, with 17 bases in the middle.